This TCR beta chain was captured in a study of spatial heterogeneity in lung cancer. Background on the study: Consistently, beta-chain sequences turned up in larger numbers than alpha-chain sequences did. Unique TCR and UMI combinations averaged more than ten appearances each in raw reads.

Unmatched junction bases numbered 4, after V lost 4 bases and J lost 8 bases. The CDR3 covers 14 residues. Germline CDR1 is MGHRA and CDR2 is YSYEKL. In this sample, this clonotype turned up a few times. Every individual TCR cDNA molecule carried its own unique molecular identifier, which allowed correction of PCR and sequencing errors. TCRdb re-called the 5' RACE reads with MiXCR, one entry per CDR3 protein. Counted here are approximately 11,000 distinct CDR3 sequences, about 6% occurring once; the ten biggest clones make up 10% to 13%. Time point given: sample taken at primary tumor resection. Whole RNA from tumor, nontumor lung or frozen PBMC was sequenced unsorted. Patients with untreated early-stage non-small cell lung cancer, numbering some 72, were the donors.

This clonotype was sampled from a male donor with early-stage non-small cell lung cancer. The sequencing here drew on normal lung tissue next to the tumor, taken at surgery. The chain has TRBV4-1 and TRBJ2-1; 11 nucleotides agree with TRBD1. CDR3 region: CASSRVGQGDEQFF. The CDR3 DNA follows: TGCGCCAGCAGCCGGGTGGGACAGGGGGATGAGCAGTTCTTC.